The next 14 T cell receptor beta chains were all read from a single sample in a study of shared clonotypes between healthy human individuals. Clones were read by immunoSEQ multiplex PCR, and TCRdb kept only the in-frame ones, dropping some. The data contain approximately 2.1 million clones, 85% to 95% of them singletons. Material for sequencing was naive CD4+ T cells from PBMCs. Subset noted: CD45RA+ positively selected. These receptors all stem from a young man in good health. Some clones in this sample may be carry-over from other donors' samples.

CDR3 nucleotide sequence: TGTGCCAGCTCACCCTTTACGGGCGACTTATTCCATGAGCAGTTCTTC. It specifies CASSPFTGDLFHEQFF. The chain has TRBV18 and TRBJ2-1; D uncertain. Germline lookup yields CDR1 KGHSH and CDR2 LQKENI. Deletions cut 3 bases from V and 8 bases from J, with 20 bases between. The CDR3 length is 16 residues. Based on the CDR3 plus reference TRBV18 and TRBJ2-1, the full variable domain is NAGVMQNPRHLVRRRGQEARLRCSPMKGHSHVYWYRQLPEEGLKFMVYLQKENIIDESGMPKERFSAEFPKEGPSILRIQQVVRGDSAAYFCASSPFTGDLFHEQFFGPGTRLTVL.

The chain couples TRBV7-3 to TRBJ2-7, with no clear D. From germline, CDR1 is SGHTA and CDR2 FQGTGA. This CDR3 contains 14 residues. V was trimmed by 2 bases and J by 1 base, leaving 9 bases between them. CDR3 loop: CASSLDPQSYEQYF. The CDR3 DNA sequence: TGTGCCAGCAGCTTAGACCCTCAATCCTACGAGCAGTACTTC.

This chain connects TRBV19 to TRBJ1-4; TRBD1 matches 9 bases. Germline-derived CDR1 and CDR2 are LNHDA and SQIVND (reference sequence). With 6 bases clipped from V and 8 bases from J, the junction kept 7 bases outside the gene matches. The CDR3 has 14 amino acids. In DNA, the CDR3 is TGTGCCAGTAGCAGAAGACAGGGGGGAGAAAAACTGTTTTTT. Protein: CASSRRQGGEKLFF.

The table lists this clone with a few counts. J is TRBJ1-1 and V is TRBV7-9; no reliable D call. Germline CDR1 reads SEHNR; CDR2 reads FQNEAQ (reference sequence). Trimming took off 6 bases at V and 5 bases at J, with 16 bases between the two ends. The CDR3 is made up of 14 amino acids. The CDR3 coding sequence is TGTGCCAGCAGTTGGCAGGCAGACCAAACTGAAGCTTTCTTT. Amino acid sequence: CASSWQADQTEAFF. The variable domain in full, with the rest retrieved from reference TRBV7-9 and TRBJ1-1, is DTGVSQNPRHKITKRGQNVTFRCDPISEHNRLYWYRQTLGQGPEFLTYFQNEAQLEKSRLLSDRFSAERPKGSFSTLEIQRTEQGDSAMYLCASSWQADQTEAFFGQGTRLTVV.

The chain couples TRBV6-1 to TRBJ2-1; 16 nucleotides agree with TRBD2. With 2 bases clipped from V and 5 bases from J, the junction kept 12 bases outside the gene matches. Per the germline V gene, CDR1 is MNHNS and CDR2 is SASEGT. The CDR3 consists of 20 residues. The CDR3 reads CASSESGLAGGPITHNEQFF. Written as DNA, the CDR3 is TGTGCCAGCAGTGAATCGGGACTAGCGGGAGGGCCCATAACCCACAATGAGCAGTTCTTC.

This clone showed up just a few times. CDR3 nucleotide sequence: TGTGCCAGCAGGAGAATTGGGATGAACACTGAAGCTTTCTTT. Translating gives CASRRIGMNTEAFF. This chain links TRBV28 with TRBJ1-1; no clear D gene. Trimming left V 6 bases short and J 0 bases short, with 11 bases between. The CDR3 is 14 amino acids. The germline V gene has CDR1 MDHEN and CDR2 SYDVKM.

The chain recombines TRBV19 with TRBJ2-1; no reliable D call. CDR1 and CDR2 from the germline V gene are LNHDA and SQIVND (reference sequence). The CDR3 runs 14 residues. V shed 3 bases and J shed 3 bases, with 9 bases lying between them. This CDR3 is CASSIVRLYNEQFF. In nucleotides, the CDR3 is TGTGCCAGTAGTATCGTCCGGCTCTACAATGAGCAGTTCTTC.

The chain joins TRBV10-1 to TRBJ1-5; maybe TRBD1 (6 bases). Germline loops: CDR1 WNHNN, CDR2 SYGVQD (reference sequence). The CDR3 runs to 16 residues. The germline V and J ends were trimmed by 6 bases and 5 bases, with 20 bases remaining between them. The CDR3 region is CASRGITGKGDQPQHF. As DNA, the CDR3 is TGCGCCAGCAGGGGAATTACAGGGAAGGGGGATCAGCCCCAGCATTTT.

Of note for this clone: This same CDR3 is encoded by further DNA sequences in the sample. V usage is TRBV5-1 and J usage is TRBJ2-1; TRBD2 aligns across 14 bases. This CDR3 spans 16 amino acids. CDR1 SGHRS and CDR2 YFSETQ come from the germline V gene. V was clipped by 4 bases and J by 6 bases; unmatched bases: 6. Written as DNA, the CDR3 is TGCGCCAGCAGCGTGGGGACTAGCGGGAGAGGCAATGAGCAGTTCTTC. This codes for CASSVGTSGRGNEQFF.

The table lists this clone with a count of one. This chain links TRBV7-3 with TRBJ2-2, with 7 bases fitting TRBD1. Trimming cost V 4 bases and J 4 bases; bases outside gene matches: 12. The germline V gene has CDR1 SGHTA and CDR2 FQGTGA. The CDR3 runs 17 residues. Here the CDR3 DNA reads TGTGCCAGCAGCTCACCGAGGGGGCAGGGAAGCACCGGGGAGCTGTTTTTT. It specifies CASSSPRGQGSTGELFF.

V and J are TRBV19 and TRBJ1-5; 8 bases align to TRBD1. V was pared by 6 bases and J by 4 bases, with 5 bases of the junction left unmatched. The CDR3 consists of 14 residues. Germline V lookup: CDR1 LNHDA, CDR2 SQIVND (reference sequence). The CDR3: CASSRDRLNQPQHF. Written as DNA, the CDR3 is TGTGCCAGTAGCCGGGACAGGCTAAATCAGCCCCAGCATTTT.

This chain links TRBV7-9 with TRBJ2-5; a possible D gene is TRBD1 (5 bases). Looked up from germline, CDR1 is SEHNR and CDR2 is FQNEAQ (reference sequence). The ends were cut back, 6 bases at V and 2 bases at J, with 16 bases in the middle. The CDR3 extends over 15 amino acids. This chain's CDR3 is CASSQGLVRQETQYF. The CDR3 DNA is TGTGCCAGCAGTCAGGGTTTAGTTCGGCAAGAGACCCAGTACTTC.

V usage is TRBV7-9 and J usage is TRBJ2-1; 7 nucleotides align to TRBD1. V shed 6 bases, J shed 2 bases, and the junction held 4 bases outside the gene matches. Germline assignment: CDR1 SEHNR and CDR2 FQNEAQ (reference sequence). CDR3 length equals 14 residues. For the CDR3, the DNA is TGTGCCAGCAGTCGGGACAGCACCTACAATGAGCAGTTCTTC. Translated, it gives CASSRDSTYNEQFF. The full variable domain, completed using reference TRBV7-9 and TRBJ2-1, is DTGVSQNPRHKITKRGQNVTFRCDPISEHNRLYWYRQTLGQGPEFLTYFQNEAQLEKSRLLSDRFSAERPKGSFSTLEIQRTEQGDSAMYLCASSRDSTYNEQFFGPGTRLTVL.

The CDR3 DNA is TGTGCCAGCAGCCCTCGACCATCGACTTGGGTGAGATCGGAGACCCAGTACTTC. This translates into CASSPRPSTWVRSETQYF. V gene TRBV28 combines with J gene TRBJ2-5; no clear D gene. V lost 6 bases to trimming and J lost 5 bases, with 28 bases between them. CDR1 is MDHEN, CDR2 SYDVKM, per germline. The CDR3 consists of 18 residues.